This TCR beta chain comes out of a study of T cells in Graves' hyperthyroidism and ophthalmopathy. CDR3 length equals 10 residues. Germline V CDR1 and CDR2: SQVTM, ANQGSEA. V lost 4 bases and J lost 6, with 3 bases in between. RNA transcripts were the template for amplifying TCR beta CDR3 regions. In the first-round RT-PCR of the TCR CDR3, the HTBI primer set was used. TCRdb re-called the multiplex PCR reads with MiXCR, one entry per CDR3 protein. The data contain 610,000 or so distinct CDR3 sequences, roughly 46% of them singletons. The table lists this clonotype with a few counts. The source is a woman under 30 with Graves' hyperthyroidism. The sequencing sample was made of peripheral blood or thyroid tissue (not recorded which). This chain links TRBV29-1 with TRBJ2-2, with no clear D. In DNA, the CDR3 is TGCAGCGTTGTTTCCGGGGAGCTGTTTTTT. It codes for CSVVSGELFF.